This paragraph reports one TCR beta chain. Antigen unknown. The data derive from a study of T cells in localized non-small cell lung cancer. Findings of the study overall: When the top 100 tumor clones were examined, a median approximately 59 of them also appeared in the adjacent lung, which was paired and uninvolved. Peak T cell clonality was found in uninvolved adjacent lung, exceeding tumor.

Trimming shortened V by 7 bases and J by 0 bases, and 13 bases separated the two germline ends. Germline V CDR1 and CDR2: LNHDA, SQIVND (reference sequence). The CDR3 runs to 16 residues. The assay was immunoSEQ multiplex PCR, and TCRdb's table has in-frame clones only and misses some. The table has more than 30,000 clones, about nine tenths seen once. The chain uses TRBV19 and TRBJ2-6; D gene ambiguous. The TCR comes from a male donor older than 55 with stage III lung adenocarcinoma. The starting material was peripheral blood, obtained before any cancer treatment. The CDR3 region has the DNA TGTGCCAGTACTGCCAGGTCCTACTCTGGGGCCAACGTCCTGACTTTC. Translated: CASTARSYSGANVLTF.